These 31 T cell receptor beta chains were sequenced from one sample in a study of response to subunit inactivated influenza vaccine (dated by TCRdb to 2016 to 2019). The library was built by means of RT-PCR. The run used an Illumina HiSeq 2500. TCRdb reprocessing: public reads trimmed at Q25 with fastp, clones called with MiXCR, in-frame beta chains kept. Under each unique CDR3 protein, matching rows form one entry showing the most common genes and DNA. Recorded for this sample are around 200,000 distinct CDR3 sequences; 13% to 15% of them occurred a single time. The ten most abundant clones make up roughly 24% of the sample. This specimen consisted of CD8+ T cells sorted from PBMCs, obtained roughly 5 days after vaccination. The receptors shown here come from a man aged 45 to 65 who received an inactivated influenza vaccine. Donor details come from another sample of the same person, matched by shared clones.

This clonotype was counted between two and nine times. This rearrangement joins TRBV11-2 to TRBJ2-3; D unclear. This CDR3 is built from 15 residues. Trimming took off 3 bases at V and 0 bases at J, with 10 bases between the two ends. The germline CDR1 and CDR2 sequences are SGHAT and FQNNGV. The CDR3 nucleotides are TGTGCCAGCAGCTTTACGCGAGCTAGCACAGATACGCAGTATTTT. It codes for CASSFTRASTDTQYF.

This clonotype was observed a handful of times. This rearrangement joins TRBV11-2 to TRBJ2-1; tentatively, D is TRBD2 (5 bases). V lost 0 bases and J lost 2, with 14 bases in between. This CDR3 has 17 amino acids. Germline lookup yields CDR1 SGHAT and CDR2 FQNNGV. The CDR3 DNA follows: TGTGCCAGCAGCTTAGAGGTACTAGTTTTCGCCTACAATGAGCAGTTCTTC. Translation: CASSLEVLVFAYNEQFF.

This clonotype was picked up a small number of times. J is TRBJ1-1 and V is TRBV29-1; TRBD1 might be the D (5 bases). CDR3 length: 13 residues. Germline assignment: CDR1 SQVTM and CDR2 ANQGSEA. Trimming took 3 bases from V and 1 from J, leaving 9 bases between them. This CDR3 is CSVDGTENTEAFF. In nucleotides, the CDR3 is TGCAGCGTTGACGGGACGGAGAACACTGAAGCTTTCTTT.

This clonotype has more than one count but fewer than ten. The chain uses TRBV28 and TRBJ2-7; 10 nucleotides line up with TRBD1. V was pared by 5 bases and J by 1 base, with 5 bases of the junction left unmatched. Per the germline V gene, CDR1 is MDHEN and CDR2 is SYDVKM. The CDR3 loop spans 15 amino acids. CDR3 in amino acids: CASSHGTGVSYEQYF. DNA for the CDR3: TGTGCCAGCAGTCACGGGACAGGGGTTTCCTACGAGCAGTACTTC.

This clonotype has a handful of counts. The gene calls are TRBV4-3 and TRBJ1-4; D unresolved. The CDR3 totals 13 residues. The V end was cut by 1 base, the J end by 0 bases, with 0 bases between. CDR1 LGHNA and CDR2 YSLEER come from the germline V gene. CDR3 DNA sequence: TGCGCCAGCAGCCAAGCAACTAATGAAAAACTGTTTTTT. Translated: CASSQATNEKLFF.

This clonotype was counted once. A clone one base away is much larger, so this may be a read error. V usage is TRBV4-1 and J usage is TRBJ2-7; no firm D call. Germline lookup yields CDR1 MGHRA and CDR2 YSYEKL. This CDR3 comprises 15 residues. The CDR3 loop is CTSSQVGGSTYEQYF. In DNA, the CDR3 is TGCACCAGCAGCCAAGTCGGCGGATCCACCTACGAGCAGTACTTC.

This clonotype was counted at least ten times. V and J are TRBV6-2 or TRBV6-3 and TRBJ1-5, with 7 bases matching TRBD1. This CDR3 is built from 14 residues. V was clipped by 4 bases and J by 5 bases; unmatched bases: 5. CDR1 and CDR2 from the germline V gene are MNHEY and SVGEGT. DNA of the CDR3: TGTGCCAGCAGTTTAGACAGGGAATATCAGCCCCAGCATTTT. Encoded protein: CASSLDREYQPQHF.

V is TRBV11-2 and J is TRBJ2-7, with 7 bases matching TRBD1. Germline-derived CDR1 and CDR2 are SGHAT and FQNNGV. This CDR3 region has 13 residues. V dropped 3 bases and J dropped 3; count of bases not matched to a gene: 2. The CDR3 is CASSFTGVYEQYF. The CDR3 DNA follows: TGTGCCAGCAGCTTTACAGGGGTCTACGAGCAGTACTTC.

The chain couples TRBV7-9 to TRBJ1-1; 7 nucleotides agree with TRBD1. Trimming at V came to 5 bases and at J to 6 bases, leaving 3 bases not matched to a gene. Looked up from germline, CDR1 is SEHNR and CDR2 is FQNEAQ (reference sequence). This CDR3 is 12 amino acids long. CDR3 sequence reads: CASSPGTAEAFF. CDR3 nucleotides: TGTGCCAGCAGCCCAGGGACAGCTGAAGCTTTCTTT. Filled out from reference TRBV7-9 and TRBJ1-1, the complete variable domain reads DTGVSQNPRHKITKRGQNVTFRCDPISEHNRLYWYRQTLGQGPEFLTYFQNEAQLEKSRLLSDRFSAERPKGSFSTLEIQRTEQGDSAMYLCASSPGTAEAFFGQGTRLTVV.

This clonotype appeared a few times. The chain combines TRBV7-9 with TRBJ2-7; 10 bases are shared with TRBD2. This CDR3 region has 14 residues. V shed 1 base, J shed 6 bases, and the junction held 3 bases outside the gene matches. Germline lookup yields CDR1 SEHNR and CDR2 FQNEAQ (reference sequence). The CDR3 loop is CASSLGAGGREQYF. DNA for the CDR3: TGTGCCAGCAGCTTAGGAGCGGGAGGGCGCGAGCAGTACTTC.

V gene TRBV11-1 combines with J gene TRBJ2-5; D gene uncertain. Germline lookup yields CDR1 SGHAT and CDR2 FQDESV (reference sequence). The CDR3 extends over 16 amino acids. Trimming left V 5 bases short and J 2 bases short, with 18 bases between. This CDR3 reads CASSHRPLRGQETQYF. In DNA form, the CDR3 reads TGTGCCAGCAGCCACCGACCTCTCCGCGGACAAGAGACCCAGTACTTC.

V gene TRBV30 combines with J gene TRBJ2-1, with 13 bases that match TRBD2. Germline V gene lookup returns CDR1 GTSNPN and CDR2 SVGIG (reference sequence). Losses at the gene ends were 3 bases for V and 4 bases for J; bases not matched to a gene: 3. The CDR3 covers 15 residues. The CDR3 region has the DNA TGTGCCTGGAGGGGGACTAGCGGGATATACAATGAGCAGTTCTTC. Protein: CAWRGTSGIYNEQFF.

This clonotype was seen more than once but under ten times. The CDR3 DNA is TGTGCCAGCAGCTTAGAGGGACTATCCCCGGATACGCAGTATTTT. Protein: CASSLEGLSPDTQYF. V usage is TRBV7-4 and J usage is TRBJ2-3; 7 nucleotides align to TRBD2. Germline V gene sequence: CDR1 SGHVT, CDR2 SQSDAQ. The CDR3 contains 15 residues. V was clipped by 1 base and J by 6 bases; unmatched bases: 7.

The chain couples TRBV28 to TRBJ2-2, with 12 bases that match TRBD2. Germline V gene data show CDR1 as MDHEN and CDR2 as SYDVKM. The CDR3 runs 15 residues. Losses at the gene ends were 5 bases for V and 7 bases for J; bases not matched to a gene: 5. CDR3 in DNA: TGTGCCAGCAGTATACTAGCGGGGGGAATCGGGGAGCTGTTTTTT. It specifies CASSILAGGIGELFF.

The sample holds a few counts of this clonotype. CDR3 bases: TGTGCCAGCAGTACCCTCACAGATACGCAGTATTTT. Translated, it gives CASSTLTDTQYF. The J gene is TRBJ2-3, the V gene TRBV27; no clear D gene. V was clipped by 5 bases and J by 2 bases, with 5 bases between them. Germline V CDR1 and CDR2: MNHEY, SMNVEV (reference sequence). The CDR3 covers 12 residues.

This clonotype came up a few times. The chain recombines TRBV2 with TRBJ1-2, with a weak D call TRBD1 (6 bases). V lost 4 bases and J 3 bases, leaving 15 bases between the germline ends. Germline V lookup: CDR1 SNHLY, CDR2 FYNNEI. The CDR3 runs to 15 residues. In DNA, the CDR3 is TGTGCCAGCAGTGCACGACAGGCTCTCGACTATGGCTACACCTTC. Protein: CASSARQALDYGYTF.

This clonotype was counted at least ten times. The rearrangement joins TRBV12-3 or TRBV12-4 to TRBJ2-7; tentatively, D is TRBD1 (5 bases). This CDR3 contains 13 residues. The V end lost 4 bases, the J end lost 1 base, and 8 bases lay between the germline ends. CDR3 in amino acids: CASSWGRSYEQYF. CDR3 DNA sequence: TGTGCCAGCAGTTGGGGCCGATCCTACGAGCAGTACTTC.

This clonotype was recorded a few times. V usage is TRBV7-6 and J usage is TRBJ2-7; 10 bases fit TRBD2. CDR1 is SGHVS, CDR2 FNYEAQ, per germline. Germline trimming cut 2 bases from V and 7 bases from J; bases unmatched to any gene: 20. CDR3 size: 19 residues. This chain's CDR3 is CASSLSFKAGGPVGREQYF. CDR3 nucleotide sequence: TGTGCCAGCAGCTTAAGCTTCAAAGCGGGAGGGCCTGTGGGGCGTGAGCAGTACTTC.

This clonotype appeared many times. The gene calls are TRBV5-1 and TRBJ2-1; a possible D gene is TRBD2 (6 bases). The CDR3 is made up of 15 amino acids. From germline, CDR1 is SGHRS and CDR2 YFSETQ. The V end lost 5 bases, the J end lost 3 bases, and 15 bases lay between the germline ends. In DNA, the CDR3 is TGCGCCAGCAGTATGGGGGAGGCCTTCTACAATGAGCAGTTCTTC. It encodes CASSMGEAFYNEQFF.

This sequence joins TRBV11-2 and TRBJ2-2; D unclear. The CDR3 is 16 amino acids. V was cut by 1 base and J by 9 bases, with 18 bases left in between. Looked up from germline, CDR1 is SGHAT and CDR2 is FQNNGV. DNA for the CDR3: TGTGCCAGCAGCTTAGGAGGAGCAATAGAAGGTCGGGAGCTGTTTTTT. This sequence encodes CASSLGGAIEGRELFF.

This clonotype was seen a few times. The chain employs TRBV9 and TRBJ1-1; tentative D call: TRBD1 (6 bases). The CDR3 has 16 amino acids. Trimming pared 4 bases from V and 4 bases from J, leaving 20 bases between. The V gene's germline CDR1 is SGDLS and CDR2 YYNGEE. CDR3 amino acids: CASSPDGGPISTEAFF. The CDR3, as DNA: TGTGCCAGCAGCCCAGATGGGGGCCCCATCTCCACTGAAGCTTTCTTT.

This chain uses TRBV6-5 with TRBJ1-1; D perhaps matches TRBD1 (6 bases). The CDR3 sequence is 14 residues long. Per germline, CDR1 MNHEY and CDR2 SVGAGI. V was trimmed by 6 bases and J by 2 bases, leaving 13 bases between them. The CDR3 sequence: CASRYRTANTEAFF. The CDR3 bases are TGTGCCAGCAGGTACCGGACAGCTAACACTGAAGCTTTCTTT.

This clonotype was detected a few times. The rearrangement uses TRBV4-3 and TRBJ1-4; 7 positions match TRBD1. The germline CDR1 and CDR2 sequences are LGHNA and YSLEER. Trimming at V came to 0 bases and at J to 5 bases, leaving 6 bases not matched to a gene. The CDR3 totals 16 residues. CDR3 sequence (DNA): TGCGCCAGCAGCCAAGATATCGGGGACAGCAATGAAAAACTGTTTTTT. It is translated as CASSQDIGDSNEKLFF.

This clonotype was detected only a few times. The gene calls are TRBV2 and TRBJ1-4; D is undetermined. Germline-derived CDR1 and CDR2 are SNHLY and FYNNEI. V lost 8 bases to trimming and J lost 3 bases, with 10 bases between them. The CDR3 loop spans 13 amino acids. The CDR3 sequence is CASAAGSNEKLFF. The CDR3 DNA reads as TGTGCCAGCGCAGCGGGGTCTAATGAAAAACTGTTTTTT.

This clonotype was counted many times. The chain couples TRBV7-9 to TRBJ2-7, with no clear D. Trimming removed 5 bases from V and 5 bases from J, with 10 bases in between. The CDR3 spans 12 residues. Germline V gene data show CDR1 as SEHNR and CDR2 as FQNEAQ (reference sequence). Here the CDR3 DNA reads TGTGCCAGCAGCCAAGGGCATAACGAGCAGTACTTC. It specifies CASSQGHNEQYF. The full variable domain, in which reference TRBV7-9 and TRBJ2-7 provide the parts outside the CDR3, is DTGVSQNPRHKITKRGQNVTFRCDPISEHNRLYWYRQTLGQGPEFLTYFQNEAQLEKSRLLSDRFSAERPKGSFSTLEIQRTEQGDSAMYLCASSQGHNEQYFGPGTRLTVT.

This clonotype has just a few counts. J is TRBJ2-7 and V is TRBV11-2, with TRBD1 matching 7 bases. The CDR3 loop spans 13 amino acids. In germline, CDR1 is SGHAT, CDR2 FQNNGV. V lost 2 bases to trimming and J lost 3 bases; unmatched junction nucleotides: 1. The CDR3 reads CASSLSGGYEQYF. The CDR3 DNA is TGTGCCAGCAGCTTATCAGGGGGCTACGAGCAGTACTTC.

A few counts support this clonotype. The chain joins TRBV3-1 to TRBJ2-7; a weak D match, TRBD2 (6 bases). Trimming left V 1 base short and J 3 bases short, with 10 bases between. The CDR3 is 14 residues long. Germline CDR1 and CDR2: LGHDT and YNNKEL (reference sequence). CDR3 DNA: TGTGCCAGCAGCCAAGGATCGGGACTCTACGAGCAGTACTTC. Translation gives CASSQGSGLYEQYF.

This clonotype occurred a few times. J is TRBJ2-1 and V is TRBV9; 8 bases are shared with TRBD1. The ends lost 0 bases at V and 10 bases at J; junction bases unmatched: 12. The CDR3 loop spans 16 amino acids. Germline CDR1 reads SGDLS; CDR2 reads YYNGEE. The CDR3 here is CASSVASGTGGGEQFF. CDR3 DNA: TGTGCCAGCAGCGTAGCGTCCGGGACAGGAGGTGGGGAGCAGTTCTTC.

In its sample, this clonotype was seen a few times. V is TRBV27 and J is TRBJ2-7; 8 positions agree with TRBD1. The V gene end was trimmed by 5 bases and the J gene end by 6 bases; junction bases not matched to a gene: 9. The CDR3 is 14 residues long. Germline CDR1 and CDR2: MNHEY and SMNVEV (reference sequence). The CDR3 nucleotides read TGTGCCAGCAGTACGGACAGGGTGGTTGGCGAGCAGTACTTC. Protein product: CASSTDRVVGEQYF.

This clonotype was counted many times. The rearrangement links TRBV12-3 or TRBV12-4 to TRBJ2-5; TRBD2 might be the D (5 bases). V was pared by 2 bases and J by 5 bases, with 12 bases between. There are 14 residues in the CDR3. The CDR3 loop is CASSLIRGFETQYF. CDR3 sequence (DNA): TGTGCCAGCAGTTTAATTCGAGGGTTTGAGACCCAGTACTTC.

This clonotype turned up a few times. V usage is TRBV10-2 and J usage is TRBJ2-1; D might be TRBD2 (6 bases). Germline V lookup: CDR1 WSHSY, CDR2 SAAADI. The CDR3 sequence is 13 residues long. Trimming took 4 bases from V and 10 from J, leaving 14 bases between them. Here the CDR3 DNA reads TGCGCCAGCAGTGGGGACTTGTCAATGGAGCAGTTCTTC. The encoded protein is CASSGDLSMEQFF.